The sample holds a few counts of the clone carrying this TCR beta chain. As yet, its antigen is unknown. The sample is drawn from a study of cytomegalovirus exposure and HLA in healthy donors. About the research overall: Among roughly 180 million T cells, an earlier analysis found around 100 million unique TCR beta sequences.

General study results and limits: An analysis that was carried out later associated some 17,000 TCR beta sequences with HLA alleles at 0.05 false discovery rate. A missense variant in DCLRE1C was later tied to TCR beta V- and J-gene trimming. In vitro assays verified that a few CMV-associated chains recognized CMV antigens specifically.

13 Jbeta primers and 60 Vbeta primers were used for the PCR. Produced via immunoSEQ multiplex PCR; TCRdb's table is partial and in-frame only. The sample has 110,000 or so clones, roughly two thirds seen once. The germline V gene encodes CDR1 MNHEY and CDR2 SMNVEV (reference sequence). Deletions cut 3 bases from V and 1 base from J, with 12 bases between. The CDR3 covers 15 residues. The chain has TRBV27 and TRBJ2-5, with a tentative D call TRBD1 (6 bases). The receptor's source is a man aged 35-49 years in good health and CMV-seronegative. What was sequenced was PBMCs. The CDR3 reads CASSLYRDGQETQYF. The CDR3 nucleotides read TGTGCCAGCAGTTTGTACAGGGACGGCCAAGAGACCCAGTACTTC.